The 26 T cell receptor beta chains below were found in one sample sequenced in a study of CD8 T cells in ankylosing spondylitis. Using its own MiXCR run on the 5' RACE reads, TCRdb lists one record per CDR3 protein. There are fewer than 200,000 distinct CDR3 sequences in the sample; 15% to 20% occur only once, and roughly 4.5% lies in the top ten. Source material: blood, either unsorted or a sorted T cell fraction (not recorded which). These receptors came from a male donor under 30 with ankylosing spondylitis or in good health (not recorded which).

The sample holds many counts of this clonotype. The genes are TRBV5-1 and TRBJ2-7; 7 nucleotides align to TRBD2. The CDR3 consists of 14 residues. CDR1 and CDR2 (germline): SGHRS, YFSETQ. V trimming: 4 bases; J trimming: 3 bases; junction bases outside the gene matches: 7. Here the CDR3 reads CASSTGLGGYEQYV. Here the CDR3 DNA reads TGCGCCAGCAGCACCGGACTAGGAGGCTACGAGCAGTACGTC.

In its sample, this clonotype was seen many times. The rearrangement joins TRBV5-1 to TRBJ2-1, with D hard to call. In germline, CDR1 is SGHRS, CDR2 YFSETQ. V shed 2 bases and J shed 4 bases, with 10 bases lying between them. The CDR3 covers 14 residues. The CDR3 DNA reads TGCGCCAGCAGCTTTAGCCATCGATACAATGAGCAGTTCTTC. It translates to CASSFSHRYNEQFF.

In this sample, this clonotype turned up many times. V and J are TRBV12-3 or TRBV12-4 and TRBJ1-4; TRBD1 aligns across 9 bases. The V segment lost 5 bases and the J segment 3 bases; nucleotides outside the gene matches: 1. The CDR3 runs to 14 residues. CDR3 in DNA: TGTGCCAGCAGTACAGGGGGCCCTAATGAAAAACTGTTTTTT. This codes for CASSTGGPNEKLFF.

There are many counts of this clonotype. The gene calls are TRBV28 and TRBJ1-5; D not certain. The germline V gene has CDR1 MDHEN and CDR2 SYDVKM. The CDR3 is made up of 14 amino acids. The germline V and J ends were trimmed by 6 bases and 2 bases, with 11 bases remaining between them. The CDR3 reads CASRGPAGNQPQHF. As DNA, the CDR3 is TGTGCCAGCAGAGGGCCAGCAGGCAATCAGCCCCAGCATTTT.

This clonotype was observed at least ten times. The CDR3 protein is CASSPGTSDTGELFF. CDR3 sequence (DNA): TGTGCCAGCAGTCCCGGGACTAGCGACACCGGGGAGCTGTTTTTT. The chain uses TRBV6-5 and TRBJ2-2, with 10 bases identical to TRBD2. This CDR3 has 15 residues. J lost 3 bases, V lost 5 bases, and 3 bases had no gene match. Germline loops: CDR1 MNHEY, CDR2 SVGAGI.

The table lists this clonotype with many counts. The chain combines TRBV2 with TRBJ2-2; 8 bases are shared with TRBD1. From germline, CDR1 is SNHLY and CDR2 FYNNEI. The ends lost 7 bases at V and 6 bases at J; junction bases unmatched: 16. The CDR3 extends over 17 amino acids. This CDR3 is CASTTSVGTGLAGELFF. As DNA, the CDR3 is TGTGCCAGCACTACCTCCGTCGGGACAGGTCTTGCCGGGGAGCTGTTTTTT.

The J gene is TRBJ2-5, the V gene TRBV6-8; 7 positions match TRBD2. Germline CDR1 MNHGY, CDR2 SAAAGT. The CDR3 contains 16 residues. V dropped 3 bases and J dropped 2; count of bases not matched to a gene: 9. The CDR3 reads CASSYSSQGLQETQYF. Written as DNA, the CDR3 is TGTGCCAGCAGTTATTCTTCTCAGGGACTACAAGAGACCCAGTACTTC.

This clonotype appeared many times. V usage is TRBV30 and J usage is TRBJ2-1; D gene ambiguous. The CDR3 is made up of 11 amino acids. The ends were cut back, 4 bases at V and 5 bases at J, with 6 bases in the middle. CDR1 is GTSNPN and CDR2 is SVGIG in the germline V gene (reference sequence). DNA for the CDR3: TGTGCCTGGAACCGGAACAATGAGCAGTTCTTC. Translation: CAWNRNNEQFF.

In this sample, this clonotype turned up a few times. The chain recombines TRBV7-8 with TRBJ2-1; tentative D call: TRBD1 (6 bases). Per the germline V gene, CDR1 is SGHVS and CDR2 is FQNEAQ. Trimming removed 5 bases at V and 6 bases at J, with 11 bases between. This CDR3 region has 13 residues. The CDR3 is CASSPGQFNEQFF. The CDR3 DNA reads as TGTGCCAGCAGCCCCGGACAGTTCAATGAGCAGTTCTTC.

This clonotype appeared many times. The genes are TRBV25-1 and TRBJ2-3; D call uncertain. The CDR3 totals 12 residues. Germline V CDR1 and CDR2: MGHDK, SYGVNS. V lost 4 bases, J lost 6 bases, and 8 bases lay in between. The chain's CDR3 is CASSGIEDTQYF. The CDR3 DNA reads TGTGCCAGCAGTGGCATAGAGGATACGCAGTATTTT. Combining the CDR3 with reference TRBV25-1 and TRBJ2-3 gives the whole variable domain EADIYQTPRYLVIGTGKKITLECSQTMGHDKMYWYQQDPGMELHLIHYSYGVNSTEKGDLSSESTVSRIRTEHFPLTLESARPSHTSQYLCASSGIEDTQYFGPGTRLTVL.

This clonotype was seen at least ten times. V and J are TRBV15 and TRBJ2-2; D may match TRBD1 or TRBD2 (5 bases each). Trimming cost V 3 bases and J 2 bases, with 19 bases left between them. CDR1 is LNHNV, CDR2 YYDKDF, per germline (reference sequence). The length of the CDR3 is 18 residues. CDR3 DNA sequence: TGTGCCACCAGCAGGCAATTTCCGGGACCTACAAACACCGGGGAGCTGTTTTTT. Translation: CATSRQFPGPTNTGELFF. The full variable domain, completed using reference TRBV15 and TRBJ2-2, is DAMVIQNPRYQVTQFGKPVTLSCSQTLNHNVMYWYQQKSSQAPKLLFHYYDKDFNNEADTPDNFQSRRPNTSFCFLDIRSPGLGDTAMYLCATSRQFPGPTNTGELFFGEGSRLTVL.

This clonotype came up many times. The chain couples TRBV10-3 to TRBJ2-5; D not resolved. This CDR3 spans 15 amino acids. Trimming shortened V by 0 bases and J by 2 bases, and 10 bases separated the two germline ends. CDR1 is ENHRY and CDR2 is SYGVKD in the germline V gene. The CDR3: CAISESYLGQETQYF. The CDR3 region has the DNA TGTGCCATCAGTGAGTCGTATCTCGGACAAGAGACCCAGTACTTC.

This clonotype was seen ten or more times. CDR3 loop: CATSDSVGGRNQPQHF. DNA for the CDR3: TGTGCCACCAGTGATTCCGTGGGGGGTCGCAATCAGCCCCAGCATTTT. J is TRBJ1-5 and V is TRBV24-1; TRBD1 might be the D (5 bases). The germline V and J ends were trimmed by 2 bases and 2 bases, with 12 bases remaining between them. Per the germline V gene, CDR1 is KGHDR and CDR2 is SFDVKD. The CDR3 is 16 amino acids.

This clonotype was seen repeatedly, ten times or more. The chain links TRBV29-1 to TRBJ2-6, with 9 bases identical to TRBD1. This CDR3 has 17 residues. Trimming at V came to 5 bases and at J to 0 bases, leaving 8 bases not matched to a gene. Germline CDR1 is SQVTM and CDR2 is ANQGSEA. The CDR3, as DNA: TGCAGCGTTCTAGCCGGGACAGGGCGCTCTGGGGCCAACGTCCTGACTTTC. It translates to CSVLAGTGRSGANVLTF.

The chain has TRBV20-1 and TRBJ2-4, with a possible D match to TRBD2 (5 bases). Trimming pared 4 bases from V and 8 bases from J, leaving 15 bases between. The CDR3 covers 13 residues. Looked up from germline, CDR1 is DFQATT and CDR2 is SNEGSKA (reference sequence). CDR3 nucleotide sequence: TGCAGTGCTAAAACTAGTAATGGGGACATTCAGTACTTC. Encoded protein: CSAKTSNGDIQYF.

This clonotype was found many times. The chain recombines TRBV4-3 with TRBJ2-1, with 10 positions matching TRBD2. CDR3 length equals 14 residues. J lost 10 bases, V lost 0 bases, and 3 bases had no gene match. The germline V gene has CDR1 LGHNA and CDR2 YSLEER. The CDR3 bases are TGCGCCAGCAGCCAAGATGCGACTAGCGGGGAGCAGTTCTTC. Protein sequence: CASSQDATSGEQFF.

The rearrangement links TRBV6-5 to TRBJ1-1; D ambiguous. CDR3 length: 14 amino acids. The ends were cut back, 5 bases at V and 7 bases at J, with 17 bases in the middle. CDR1 is MNHEY, CDR2 SVGAGI, per germline. The CDR3 DNA is TGTGCCAGCAGTCACCCAGGACTACTATATGAAGCTTTCTTT. This translates into CASSHPGLLYEAFF.

The table lists this clonotype with many counts. V and J are TRBV19 and TRBJ2-1; perhaps TRBD2 as D (6 bases). The germline V gene encodes CDR1 LNHDA and CDR2 SQIVND (reference sequence). The CDR3 runs to 13 residues. V was trimmed by 7 bases and J by 7 bases, leaving 14 bases between them. The CDR3 loop is CASTTAGRNEQFF. The CDR3 nucleotides read TGTGCCAGTACCACGGCAGGGAGGAATGAGCAGTTCTTC. Supplemented by reference TRBV19 and TRBJ2-1, the full variable domain reads DGGITQSPKYLFRKEGQNVTLSCEQNLNHDAMYWYRQDPGQGLRLIYYSQIVNDFQKGDIAEGYSVSREKKESFPLTVTSAQKNPTAFYLCASTTAGRNEQFFGPGTRLTVL.

Many counts were recorded for this clonotype. Here the CDR3 reads CASSPSGGWGAEQYF. In nucleotides, the CDR3 is TGTGCCAGCAGTCCATCGGGAGGGTGGGGGGCCGAGCAGTACTTC. The chain combines TRBV27 with TRBJ2-7, with TRBD2 matching 8 bases. The J segment lost 6 bases and the V segment lost 5 bases, leaving 12 bases of the junction unmatched. The CDR3 has 15 amino acids. Per the germline V gene, CDR1 is MNHEY and CDR2 is SMNVEV (reference sequence).

This chain connects TRBV20-1 to TRBJ2-1, with 12 bases lining up with TRBD2. V was pared by 6 bases and J by 0 bases, with 15 bases of the junction left unmatched. Germline values: CDR1 DFQATT, CDR2 SNEGSKA (reference sequence). The CDR3 contains 19 residues. The CDR3 reads CSARRLAGVGGTSYNEQFF. In nucleotides, the CDR3 is TGCAGTGCCCGCCGACTAGCGGGAGTCGGTGGCACCTCCTACAATGAGCAGTTCTTC.

The chain uses TRBV7-2 and TRBJ2-1; D possibly corresponds to TRBD2 (5 bases). Per germline, CDR1 SGHTA and CDR2 FQGNSA. Deletions cut 5 bases from V and 2 bases from J, with 10 bases between. The CDR3 is 14 residues long. The CDR3 sequence: CASSPRGTYNEQFF. CDR3 sequence (DNA): TGTGCCAGCAGCCCTCGGGGAACCTACAATGAGCAGTTCTTC.

This clonotype occurred many times. This sequence joins TRBV9 and TRBJ2-2, with a tentative D call TRBD2 (5 bases). CDR1 and CDR2 (germline): SGDLS, YYNGEE. V was cut by 3 bases and J by 2 bases, with 8 bases left in between. CDR3 length equals 14 residues. Here the CDR3 reads CASSATGNTGELFF. The DNA of the CDR3 is TGTGCCAGCAGCGCTACGGGAAACACCGGGGAGCTGTTTTTT.

This clonotype was seen many times. The chain uses TRBV20-1 and TRBJ2-6; D gene uncertain. Trimming took 3 bases from V and 3 from J, leaving 15 bases between them. The germline V gene has CDR1 DFQATT and CDR2 SNEGSKA (reference sequence). This CDR3 has 16 residues. The CDR3, as DNA: TGCAGTGCTAGGCCCCGGACCCTATTTGGGGCCAACGTCCTGACTTTC. Protein: CSARPRTLFGANVLTF.

The chain carries TRBV29-1 and TRBJ1-2; D not resolved. The CDR3 is 13 residues long. The germline CDR1 and CDR2 sequences are SQVTM and ANQGSEA. Trimming left V 5 bases short and J 7 bases short, with 17 bases between. CDR3 sequence: CSVTQGGVGGYTF. The DNA of the CDR3 is TGCAGCGTTACCCAAGGCGGAGTGGGTGGCTACACCTTC. The variable domain in full, completed from reference TRBV29-1 and TRBJ1-2, reads SAVISQKPSRDICQRGTSLTIQCQVDSQVTMMFWYRQQPGQSLTLIATANQGSEATYESGFVIDKFPISRPNLTFSTLTVSNMSPEDSSIYLCSVTQGGVGGYTFGSGTRLTVV.

This clonotype showed up many times. This chain links TRBV18 with TRBJ2-1; D is ambiguous. CDR1 and CDR2 from the germline V gene are KGHSH and LQKENI. The CDR3 contains 12 residues. V lost 3 bases and J 6 bases, leaving 6 bases between the germline ends. The CDR3 spells CASSPDGNEQFF. The CDR3 DNA is TGTGCCAGCTCACCGGACGGCAATGAGCAGTTCTTC.

This clonotype was counted between two and nine times. The gene calls are TRBV9 and TRBJ2-5; possible D gene TRBD2, 5 bases. The V gene lost 4 bases and the J gene lost 4 bases, with 17 bases spanning the gap. The CDR3 runs 15 residues. The germline V gene encodes CDR1 SGDLS and CDR2 YYNGEE. The CDR3 DNA reads as TGTGCCAGCAGCTCCCGGGCCAGCGGAGGAGAGACCCAGTACTTC. This codes for CASSSRASGGETQYF.